This TCR beta chain was profiled in a study of blood T cell repertoires in COVID-19. Produced via immunoSEQ multiplex PCR; TCRdb's table is partial and in-frame only. This table holds approximately 310,000 clones, around nine tenths found once. Per the germline V gene, CDR1 is SGHAT and CDR2 is FQNNGV. CDR3 length: 15 residues. J lost 5 bases, V lost 6 bases, and 7 bases had no gene match. What was sequenced was peripheral blood. The chain recombines TRBV11-2 with TRBJ2-3; 11 bases agree with TRBD2. The origin of this receptor is a man aged 45-65 years with active or convalescent COVID-19. CDR3 region: CASSRVTSGEDTQYF. Written as DNA, the CDR3 is TGTGCCAGCAGTCGGGTGACTAGCGGGGAAGATACGCAGTATTTT. The full variable domain, its missing parts supplied by reference TRBV11-2 and TRBJ2-3, is EAGVAQSPRYKIIEKRQSVAFWCNPISGHATLYWYQQILGQGPKLLIQFQNNGVVDDSQLPKDRFSAERLKGVDSTLKIQPAKLEDSAVYLCASSRVTSGEDTQYFGPGTRLTVL.